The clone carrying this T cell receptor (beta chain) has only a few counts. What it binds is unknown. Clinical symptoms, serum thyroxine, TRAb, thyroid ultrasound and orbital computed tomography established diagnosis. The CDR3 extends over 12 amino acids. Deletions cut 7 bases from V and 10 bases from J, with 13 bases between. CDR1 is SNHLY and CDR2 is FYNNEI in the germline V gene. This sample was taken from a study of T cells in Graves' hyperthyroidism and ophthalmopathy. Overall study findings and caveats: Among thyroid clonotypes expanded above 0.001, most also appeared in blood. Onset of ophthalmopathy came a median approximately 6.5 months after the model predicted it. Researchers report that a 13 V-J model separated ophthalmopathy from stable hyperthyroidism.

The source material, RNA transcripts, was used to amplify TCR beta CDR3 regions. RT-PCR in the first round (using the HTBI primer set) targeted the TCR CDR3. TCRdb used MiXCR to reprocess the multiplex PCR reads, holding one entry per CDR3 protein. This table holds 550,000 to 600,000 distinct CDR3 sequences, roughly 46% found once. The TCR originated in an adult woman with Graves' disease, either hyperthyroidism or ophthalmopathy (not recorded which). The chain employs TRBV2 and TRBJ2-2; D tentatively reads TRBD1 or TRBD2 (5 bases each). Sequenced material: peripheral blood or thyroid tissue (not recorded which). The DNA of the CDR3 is TGTGCCAGCAACTTTTTGGGGGAGGAGCTGTTTTTT. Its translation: CASNFLGEELFF.